This record concerns one T cell receptor beta chain sequence. This record comes from a study of regulatory dendritic cells for organ transplantation. TCRdb's table, derived via immunoSEQ multiplex PCR, lists solely in-frame clones and lacks some. The sample comprises 5,500 to 7,000 clones, around 65% of which are singletons, and roughly 11% rests with the top ten. Germline trimming cut 1 base from V and 6 bases from J; bases unmatched to any gene: 10. The CDR3 has 16 residues. CDR1 and CDR2 (germline): MGHRA, YSYEKL. The sequence derives from a human donor in good health. The V and J genes are TRBV4-1 and TRBJ2-3; 7 bases match TRBD2. Material for sequencing was memory CD8+ T cells from blood. Subset reported: CD45RO+ memory T cells. In nucleotides, the CDR3 is TGCGCCAGCAGCCAAGGGGGGGGGAGGCGAAGGGATACGCAGTATTTT. It codes for CASSQGGGRRRDTQYF.